This T cell receptor (beta chain) is drawn from a study of blood T cells in healthy people across ages. Study outcomes and limitations: Naive and antigen-experienced cells were not separated, limiting conclusive comparison. Older individuals had lower TCR beta diversity per million T cells (the decline was roughly linear). Percentage of naive T cells showed a strong correlation with TCR beta diversity.

The CDR3 totals 15 residues. CDR1 and CDR2 from the germline V gene are LNHNV and YYDKDF (reference sequence). Trimming cost V 9 bases and J 4 bases, with 21 bases left between them. A second PCR of roughly 7 to 11 cycles used a sample-barcoded 5' primer and a J-beta primer mix. Every cDNA was tagged by a template-switch adaptor with 12 random nucleotides. MiXCR was run by TCRdb on the 5' RACE reads, yielding one entry per CDR3 protein. The table lists 1.5 million to 2 million distinct CDR3 sequences, about 50% of them singletons. This clonotype has only a few counts. Its target is unknown. The sequenced material came from blood. This TCR derives from a woman in her thirties or forties in good health. The V call is TRBV15, the J call TRBJ2-5, with D perhaps assigned TRBD1 or TRBD2 (5 bases each). CDR3 sequence reads: CATRLGAELRETQYF. The DNA for the CDR3 is TGTGCCACTAGGCTCGGGGCCGAATTGCGAGAGACCCAGTACTTC.